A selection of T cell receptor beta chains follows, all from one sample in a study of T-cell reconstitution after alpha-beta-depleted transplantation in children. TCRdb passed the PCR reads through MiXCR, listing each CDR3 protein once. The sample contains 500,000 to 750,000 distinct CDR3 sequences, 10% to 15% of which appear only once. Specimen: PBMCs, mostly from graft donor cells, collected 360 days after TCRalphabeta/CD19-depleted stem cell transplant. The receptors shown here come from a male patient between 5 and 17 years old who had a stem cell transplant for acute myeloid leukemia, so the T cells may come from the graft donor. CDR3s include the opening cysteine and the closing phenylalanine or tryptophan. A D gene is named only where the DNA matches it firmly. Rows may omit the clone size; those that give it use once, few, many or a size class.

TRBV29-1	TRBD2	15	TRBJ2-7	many	TGCAGCGTTGCGGGCTTAGCGGGACACTCCTACGAGCAGTACTTC	CSVAGLAGHSYEQYF
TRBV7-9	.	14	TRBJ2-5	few	TGTGCCAGGGGCCCCGGGCCCCCCCAAGAGACCCAGTACTTC	CARGPGPPQETQYF
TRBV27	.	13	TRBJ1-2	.	TGTGCCAGCAGTTTAAACGTCAACTATGGCTACACCTTC	CASSLNVNYGYTF
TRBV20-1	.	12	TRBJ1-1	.	TGCAGTGCTCAACTGTTTAACACTGAAGCTTTCTTT	CSAQLFNTEAFF
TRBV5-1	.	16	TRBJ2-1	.	TGCGCCAGCAGCTTTTTTTCAGTGAGCTCCTACAATGAGCAGTTCTTC	CASSFFSVSSYNEQFF
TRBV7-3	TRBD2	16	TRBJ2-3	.	TGTGCCAGCAGCCGACACGAAGCGGGAGATCCAGATACGCAGTATTTT	CASSRHEAGDPDTQYF
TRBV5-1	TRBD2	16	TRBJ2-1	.	TGCGCCAGCAGCTTGGGACTAGCGATCTCCTACAATGAGCAGTTCTTC	CASSLGLAISYNEQFF
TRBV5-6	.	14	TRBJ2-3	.	TGTGCCAGCAGCCCAGCCCCACTAGCAGATACGCAGTATTTT	CASSPAPLADTQYF
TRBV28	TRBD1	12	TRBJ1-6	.	TGTGCCAGCAGTACAGGGGGGTATCCCCTCCACTTT	CASSTGGYPLHF
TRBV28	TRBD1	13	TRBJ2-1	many	TGTGCCAGCACGGACAGGAACTACAATGAGCAGTTCTTC	CASTDRNYNEQFF
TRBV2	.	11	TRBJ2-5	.	TGTGCCAGCAGTGTAGGCGGAGGTGGGGTGTTC	CASSVGGGGVF
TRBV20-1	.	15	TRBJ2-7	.	TGCAGTGCTAGAGACGCCCGCGGGACCTACTACGAGCAGTACTTC	CSARDARGTYYEQYF
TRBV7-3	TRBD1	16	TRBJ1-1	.	TGTGCCAGCAGCTTTGGGAGGGGGCCTCCGAACACTGAAGCTTTCTTT	CASSFGRGPPNTEAFF
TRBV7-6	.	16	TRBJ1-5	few	TGTGCCAGCAGCTTAGGTCCACTACTGAGCAATCAGCCCCAGCATTTT	CASSLGPLLSNQPQHF
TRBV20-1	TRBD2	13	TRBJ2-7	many	TGCAGTGCTACCGGACTAGATATCTACGAGCAGTACTTC	CSATGLDIYEQYF